This entry lists 9 T cell receptor beta chains sequenced from one sample in a study of shared clonotypes between healthy human individuals. The data were produced by immunoSEQ multiplex PCR, yet TCRdb's version contains in-frame clones alone and is incomplete. The profile shows some 1 million clones, 60% to 80% of them singletons. Sample: memory CD4+ T cells sorted from blood. The subset is: CD45RA-negative fraction. The source of these receptors is a man aged 18 to 30 in good health.

V is TRBV6-5 and J is TRBJ2-3; 9 nucleotides agree with TRBD2. Germline V gives CDR1 MNHEY, CDR2 SVGAGI. After removal of 6 bases from V and 5 bases from J, the junction contained 9 bases not matched to a gene. The CDR3 runs to 15 residues. CDR3 loop: CASSPGLAMVDTQYF. In DNA, the CDR3 is TGTGCCAGCAGCCCCGGACTAGCGATGGTAGATACGCAGTATTTT.

The chain is built from TRBV28 and TRBJ2-7; no definite D call. The CDR3 has 12 amino acids. Trimming stripped 4 bases from V and 4 bases from J, with 8 bases between. CDR1 and CDR2 (germline): MDHEN, SYDVKM. In DNA form, the CDR3 reads TGTGCCAGCAGTTCCTTAACATACGAGCAGTACTTC. The encoded protein is CASSSLTYEQYF.

This chain connects TRBV21-1 to TRBJ2-7; the table calls TRBD1, which could not be checked here. TRBV21-1 is a pseudogene locus. This CDR3 has 17 amino acids. This CDR3 reads CASSPHGRAQADYEQYF. DNA of the CDR3: TGTGCCAGCAGCCCCCACGGCAGGGCACAGGCCGACTACGAGCAGTACTTC.

This clone appeared a single time. V gene TRBV29-1 combines with J gene TRBJ2-7; TRBD1 might be the D (5 bases). This CDR3 spans 12 amino acids. CDR1 and CDR2 (germline): SQVTM, ANQGSEA. The V end was cut by 3 bases, the J end by 3 bases, with 9 bases between. Written as DNA, the CDR3 is TGCAGCGTTGATGGGGCGCGCTACGAGCAGTACTTC. Translated, it gives CSVDGARYEQYF.

The chain employs TRBV6-5 and TRBJ2-3; D is undetermined. The CDR3 has 15 residues. Germline V gene lookup returns CDR1 MNHEY and CDR2 SVGAGI. The ends were cut back, 2 bases at V and 5 bases at J, with 14 bases in the middle. Here the CDR3 DNA reads TGTGCCAGCAGTTACCGGACGAGAAGTGTAGATACGCAGTATTTT. Protein sequence: CASSYRTRSVDTQYF.

The V gene is TRBV7-8, the J gene TRBJ1-4, with a possible D match to TRBD1 (6 bases). Germline-derived CDR1 and CDR2 are SGHVS and FQNEAQ. The CDR3 length is 14 residues. Trimming stripped 0 bases from V and 8 bases from J, with 10 bases between. CDR3 bases: TGTGCCAGCAGCTTAGCGGGGGGCGGGGAAAAACTGTTTTTT. This sequence encodes CASSLAGGGEKLFF.

The gene calls are TRBV4-1 and TRBJ1-3; D ambiguous. The CDR3 covers 17 residues. Germline V gives CDR1 MGHRA, CDR2 YSYEKL. V gave up 1 base and J gave up 0 bases, with 13 bases separating them. CDR3 coding DNA: TGCGCCAGCAGCCAAGGTTGGGAGGTGAGCTCTGGAAACACCATATATTTT. Translated: CASSQGWEVSSGNTIYF.

CDR3 in amino acids: CASSLKLAGGTNTGELFF. CDR3 bases: TGTGCCAGCTCACTGAAACTAGCGGGAGGAACGAACACCGGGGAGCTGTTTTTT. The gene calls are TRBV18 and TRBJ2-2; 12 bases are shared with TRBD2. This CDR3 is 18 amino acids long. From germline, CDR1 is KGHSH and CDR2 LQKENI. J was trimmed by 0 bases and V by 4 bases; bases with no gene match: 6.

The chain couples TRBV14 to TRBJ1-2, with D unresolved. The CDR3 runs 13 residues. Trimming left V 1 base short and J 8 bases short, with 11 bases between. The germline gives CDR1 SGHDN, CDR2 FVKESK. In DNA, the CDR3 is TGTGCCAGCAGCCAAGGGGCCGAGTTAGGCTACACCTTC. It specifies CASSQGAELGYTF.